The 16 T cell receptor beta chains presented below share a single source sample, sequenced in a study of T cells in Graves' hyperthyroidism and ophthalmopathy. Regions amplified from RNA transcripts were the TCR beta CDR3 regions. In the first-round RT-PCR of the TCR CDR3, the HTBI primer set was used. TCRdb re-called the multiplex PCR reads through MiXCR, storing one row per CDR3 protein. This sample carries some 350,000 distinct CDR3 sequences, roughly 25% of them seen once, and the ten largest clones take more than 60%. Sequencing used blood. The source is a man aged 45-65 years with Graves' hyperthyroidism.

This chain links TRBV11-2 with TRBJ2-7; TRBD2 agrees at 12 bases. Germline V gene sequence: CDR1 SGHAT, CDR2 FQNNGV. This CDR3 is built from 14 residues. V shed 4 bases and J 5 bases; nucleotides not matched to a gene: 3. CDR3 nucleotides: TGTGCCAGCAGCTGGACTAGCGGGATCCACGAGCAGTACTTC. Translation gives CASSWTSGIHEQYF.

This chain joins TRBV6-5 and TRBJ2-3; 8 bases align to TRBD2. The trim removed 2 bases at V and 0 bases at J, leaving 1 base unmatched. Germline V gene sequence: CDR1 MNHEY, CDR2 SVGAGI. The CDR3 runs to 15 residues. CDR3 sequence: CASSYRGGSTDTQYF. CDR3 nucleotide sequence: TGTGCCAGCAGTTACCGGGGGGGGAGCACAGATACGCAGTATTTT.

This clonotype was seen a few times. This CDR3 is CASSQVGGAGQTQYF. CDR3 DNA: TGTGCCAGCAGCCAAGTAGGTGGGGCTGGGCAGACCCAGTACTTC. The genes are TRBV14 and TRBJ2-5; TRBD1 might be the D (5 bases). This CDR3 has 15 residues. Germline lookup yields CDR1 SGHDN and CDR2 FVKESK. Trimming shortened V by 1 base and J by 6 bases, and 15 bases separated the two germline ends.

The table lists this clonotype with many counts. The DNA of the CDR3 is TGTGCCAGCAGCAGGTATCTTGGGCAGGGCCCCACTGAAGCTTTCTTT. Amino acid sequence: CASSRYLGQGPTEAFF. The genes are TRBV27 and TRBJ1-1, with a tentative D call TRBD1 (5 bases). The CDR3 loop spans 16 amino acids. CDR1 is MNHEY, CDR2 SMNVEV, per germline (reference sequence). V was pared by 6 bases and J by 4 bases, with 21 bases between.

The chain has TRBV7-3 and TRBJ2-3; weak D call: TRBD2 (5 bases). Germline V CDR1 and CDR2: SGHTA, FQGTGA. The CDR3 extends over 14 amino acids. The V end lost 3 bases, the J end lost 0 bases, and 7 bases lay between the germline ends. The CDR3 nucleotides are TGTGCCAGCAGCTTGAAGCGGAGCACAGATACGCAGTATTTT. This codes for CASSLKRSTDTQYF.

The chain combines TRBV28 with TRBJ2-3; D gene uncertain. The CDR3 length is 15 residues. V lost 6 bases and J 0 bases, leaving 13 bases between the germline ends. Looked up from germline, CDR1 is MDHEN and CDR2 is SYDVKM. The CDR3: CASSGPTSSTDTQYF. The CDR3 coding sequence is TGTGCCAGCAGCGGCCCGACTTCTAGCACAGATACGCAGTATTTT.

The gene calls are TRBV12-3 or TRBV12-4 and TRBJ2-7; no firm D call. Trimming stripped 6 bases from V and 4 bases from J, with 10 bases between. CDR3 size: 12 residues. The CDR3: CASSPFGYEQYF. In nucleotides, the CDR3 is TGTGCCAGCAGCCCCTTTGGGTACGAGCAGTACTTC.

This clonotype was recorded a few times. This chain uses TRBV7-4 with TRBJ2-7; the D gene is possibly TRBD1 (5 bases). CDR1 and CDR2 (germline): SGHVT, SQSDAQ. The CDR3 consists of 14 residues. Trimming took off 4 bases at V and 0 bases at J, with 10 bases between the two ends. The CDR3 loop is CASSYKQDSYEQYF. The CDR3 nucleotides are TGTGCCAGCAGCTATAAACAGGACTCCTACGAGCAGTACTTC.

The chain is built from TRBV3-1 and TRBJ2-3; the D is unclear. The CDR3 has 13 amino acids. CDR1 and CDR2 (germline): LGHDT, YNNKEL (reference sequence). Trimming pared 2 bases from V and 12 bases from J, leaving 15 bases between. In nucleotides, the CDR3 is TGTGCCAGCAGCCAAATACCTGCTAGTGACCAGTATTTT. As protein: CASSQIPASDQYF.

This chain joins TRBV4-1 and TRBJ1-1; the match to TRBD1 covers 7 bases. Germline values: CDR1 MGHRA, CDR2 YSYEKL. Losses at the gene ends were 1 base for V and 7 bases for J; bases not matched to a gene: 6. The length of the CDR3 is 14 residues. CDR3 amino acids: CASSQGGAGGEAFF. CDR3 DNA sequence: TGCGCCAGCAGCCAAGGAGGAGCAGGGGGTGAAGCTTTCTTT.

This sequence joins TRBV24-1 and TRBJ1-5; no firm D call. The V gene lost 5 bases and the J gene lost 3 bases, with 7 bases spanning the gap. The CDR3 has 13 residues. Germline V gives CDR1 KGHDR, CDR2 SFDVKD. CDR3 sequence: CATSAYFNQPQHF. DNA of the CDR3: TGTGCCACCAGTGCGTATTTCAATCAGCCCCAGCATTTT.

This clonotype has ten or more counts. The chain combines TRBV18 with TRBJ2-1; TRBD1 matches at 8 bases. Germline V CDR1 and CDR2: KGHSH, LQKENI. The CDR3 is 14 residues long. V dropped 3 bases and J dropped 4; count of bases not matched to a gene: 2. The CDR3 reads CASSPRTGYNEQFF. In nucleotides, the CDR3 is TGTGCCAGCTCACCTCGGACAGGGTACAATGAGCAGTTCTTC.

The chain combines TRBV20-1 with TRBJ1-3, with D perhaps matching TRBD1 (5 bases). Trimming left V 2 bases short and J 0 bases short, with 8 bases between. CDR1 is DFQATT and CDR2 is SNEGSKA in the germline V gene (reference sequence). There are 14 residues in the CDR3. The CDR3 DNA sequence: TGCAGTGCTAGACCGACAGTCTCTGGAAACACCATATATTTT. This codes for CSARPTVSGNTIYF.

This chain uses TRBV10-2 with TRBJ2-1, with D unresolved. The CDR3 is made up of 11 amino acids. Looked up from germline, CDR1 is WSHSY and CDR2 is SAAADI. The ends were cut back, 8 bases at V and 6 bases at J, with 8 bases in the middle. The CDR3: CASGEANEQFF. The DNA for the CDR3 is TGCGCCAGCGGGGAAGCCAATGAGCAGTTCTTC.

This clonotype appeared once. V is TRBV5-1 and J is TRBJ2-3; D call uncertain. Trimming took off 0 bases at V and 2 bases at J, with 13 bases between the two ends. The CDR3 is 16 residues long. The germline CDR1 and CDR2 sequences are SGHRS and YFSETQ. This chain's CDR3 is CASSLALFGPTDTQYF. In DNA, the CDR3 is TGCGCCAGCAGCTTGGCCCTTTTCGGGCCCACAGATACGCAGTATTTT.

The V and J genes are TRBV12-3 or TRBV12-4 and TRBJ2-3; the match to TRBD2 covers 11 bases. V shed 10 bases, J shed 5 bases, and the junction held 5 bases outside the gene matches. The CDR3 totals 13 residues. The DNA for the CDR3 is TGTGCCACTAGCGGGAGGCAGAGAGATACGCAGTATTTT. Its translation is CATSGRQRDTQYF.